This TCR beta chain was retrieved from a study of blood T cell repertoires in COVID-19. About the study: COVID-19 samples collected from the United States, Italy and Spain covered acute and convalescent phases.

The CDR3 runs 15 residues. CDR1 and CDR2 from the germline V gene are LNHDA and SQIVND (reference sequence). V shed 5 bases, J shed 5 bases, and the junction held 11 bases outside the gene matches. Measured with immunoSEQ multiplex PCR; TCRdb has only the in-frame clones, and not every one. The sample yields over 120,000 clones, 76% seen once. The chain links TRBV19 to TRBJ2-5, with 7 bases fitting TRBD1. The material sequenced was peripheral blood. This sequence was found in a woman aged 80 or over with active or convalescent COVID-19. The CDR3 DNA follows: TGTGCCAGTAGTCGGACAGGTACTATTAGGGAGACCCAGTACTTC. As protein: CASSRTGTIRETQYF.